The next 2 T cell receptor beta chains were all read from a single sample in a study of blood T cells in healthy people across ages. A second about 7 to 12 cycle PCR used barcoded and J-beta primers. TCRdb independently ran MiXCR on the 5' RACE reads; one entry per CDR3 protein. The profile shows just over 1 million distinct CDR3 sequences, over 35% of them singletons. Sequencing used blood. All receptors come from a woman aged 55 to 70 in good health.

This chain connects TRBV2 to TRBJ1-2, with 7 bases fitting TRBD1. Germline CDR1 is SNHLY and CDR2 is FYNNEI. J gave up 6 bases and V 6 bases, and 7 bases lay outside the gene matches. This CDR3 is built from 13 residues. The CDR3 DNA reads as TGTGCCAGCAGCGCCCCAGGGACAGATGGCTACACCTTC. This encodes CASSAPGTDGYTF.

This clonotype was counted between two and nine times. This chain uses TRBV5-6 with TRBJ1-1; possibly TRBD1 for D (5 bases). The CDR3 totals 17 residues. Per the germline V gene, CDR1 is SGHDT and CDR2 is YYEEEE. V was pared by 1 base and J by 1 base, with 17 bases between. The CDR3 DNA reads TGTGCCAGCAGCTTGACGCGCGGGAGGGGATGGAACACTGAAGCTTTCTTT. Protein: CASSLTRGRGWNTEAFF.